Shown below are 20 T cell receptor beta chains from a single sample sequenced in a study of human T cells and chemical hapten exposure (dated by TCRdb to the early 2020s). Preparation of the library involved RACE. The reads were generated on a NextSeq 500. TCRdb cleaned the public reads at Q25 with fastp, built clones with MiXCR and kept in-frame beta chains. Every entry covers one CDR3 protein and lists the most common genes and DNA from its rows. The sample profile shows 240,000 or so distinct CDR3 sequences; 8.6% of them were found once. 2% to 2.5% of the sample goes to the ten largest clones. The sample's time point label, in plain terms: pre-sensitization, week 0. The treatment or condition tag for this specimen amounts to: therapeutic diphenylcyclopropenone sensitization with weekly scalp DPC. This material consisted of whole blood, taken in connection with sensitization to the hapten diphenylcyclopropenone (DPC). These TCRs come from a woman between 40 and 50 years old with alopecia areata. Some clones in this sample may be carry-over from other donors' samples.

This clonotype was counted once. The V gene is TRBV6-2 or TRBV6-3, the J gene TRBJ2-2; 13 positions agree with TRBD2. This CDR3 is 17 amino acids long. The trim removed 7 bases at V and 4 bases at J, leaving 9 bases unmatched. CDR1 and CDR2 (germline): MNHEY, SVGEGT. The CDR3 sequence is CASMLIGLAGATGELFF. DNA for the CDR3: TGTGCCAGCATGCTGATCGGACTAGCGGGAGCCACCGGGGAGCTGTTTTTT.

Turning to this clonotype: One junction end does not reproduce the germline sequence, and a read error may be involved. In DNA form, the CDR3 reads TGTGCCAGCAGTCCCCGTGGCAGGGATGAGCAGTCCTTC. Its protein is CASSPRGRDEQSF. The rearrangement joins TRBV12-3 or TRBV12-4 to TRBJ2-1; perhaps TRBD1 as D (5 bases). The CDR3 is 13 amino acids.

The rearrangement links TRBV18 to TRBJ2-1; D is perhaps TRBD2 (5 bases). Deletions cut 4 bases from V and 7 bases from J, with 17 bases between. This CDR3 spans 15 amino acids. The germline V gene encodes CDR1 KGHSH and CDR2 LQKENI. In nucleotides, the CDR3 is TGTGCCAGCTCACAAGTCTCGGACTTTCAAAATGAGCAGTTCTTC. Its translation is CASSQVSDFQNEQFF.

This clonotype was recorded a few times. The J gene is TRBJ2-2, the V gene TRBV7-2, with TRBD2 identical over 7 bases. The CDR3 covers 14 residues. Germline lookup yields CDR1 SGHTA and CDR2 FQGNSA. V was pared by 4 bases and J by 8 bases, with 7 bases of the junction left unmatched. The CDR3 DNA follows: TGTGCCAGCAGCTACAGGAGGGAGGGAGGGGAGCTGTTTTTT. Amino acid sequence: CASSYRREGGELFF.

This clonotype was detected a few times. V gene TRBV7-9 combines with J gene TRBJ2-5; D is ambiguous. Trimming shortened V by 1 base and J by 4 bases, and 10 bases separated the two germline ends. The CDR3 covers 14 residues. In germline, CDR1 is SEHNR, CDR2 FQNEAQ (reference sequence). CDR3 coding DNA: TGTGCCAGCAGCTTAGGTGGCATCCCAGAGACCCAGTACTTC. It is translated as CASSLGGIPETQYF. Looking up the rest from reference TRBV7-9 and TRBJ2-5 gives the full variable domain: DTGVSQNPRHKITKRGQNVTFRCDPISEHNRLYWYRQTLGQGPEFLTYFQNEAQLEKSRLLSDRFSAERPKGSFSTLEIQRTEQGDSAMYLCASSLGGIPETQYFGPGTRLLVL.

This clonotype has just a few counts. The rearrangement joins TRBV6-6 to TRBJ1-5; D not resolved. CDR3 length: 12 residues. Trimming took off 2 bases at V and 6 bases at J, with 5 bases between the two ends. CDR1 and CDR2 (germline): MNHNY, SVGAGI (reference sequence). CDR3 nucleotide sequence: TGTGCCAGCAGTTACACCCGTCAGCCCCAGCATTTT. Translation: CASSYTRQPQHF.

V gene TRBV7-6 combines with J gene TRBJ2-7; TRBD1 agrees at 12 bases. The CDR3 covers 20 residues. Trimming at V came to 0 bases and at J to 2 bases, leaving 14 bases not matched to a gene. CDR1 and CDR2 (germline): SGHVS, FNYEAQ. The CDR3 reads CASSLAPGQGAAGLTYEQYF. CDR3 bases: TGTGCCAGCAGCTTAGCCCCGGGACAGGGGGCCGCCGGACTCACCTACGAGCAGTACTTC.

This clonotype was detected only a few times. This chain connects TRBV6-1 to TRBJ2-7; weak D call: TRBD1 (6 bases). There are 13 residues in the CDR3. Germline lookup yields CDR1 MNHNS and CDR2 SASEGT. The V gene lost 4 bases and the J gene lost 3 bases, with 10 bases spanning the gap. CDR3 nucleotides: TGTGCCAGCAGTGTGGACAGAGACTACGAGCAGTACTTC. Protein product: CASSVDRDYEQYF.

The chain employs TRBV6-2 or TRBV6-3 and TRBJ1-1, with D tentatively TRBD1 (6 bases). Germline CDR1 reads MNHEY; CDR2 reads SVGEGT. The CDR3 sequence is 18 residues long. The V end lost 2 bases, the J end lost 4 bases, and 23 bases lay between the germline ends. The CDR3 DNA sequence: TGTGCCAGCAGTTACCTAAGAGGGGGACTCTTCGTAGGCACTGAAGCTTTCTTT. Translating gives CASSYLRGGLFVGTEAFF.

The chain employs TRBV4-2 and TRBJ1-2; D not certain. Per germline, CDR1 LGHNA and CDR2 YNFKEQ. Trimming cost V 0 bases and J 2 bases, with 10 bases left between them. This CDR3 comprises 15 residues. The CDR3 bases are TGTGCCAGCAGCCAAGAATCCTTGCGGAACTATGGCTACACCTTC. Translation: CASSQESLRNYGYTF.

The genes are TRBV3-1 and TRBJ2-7, with D perhaps TRBD1 (5 bases). Germline-derived CDR1 and CDR2 are LGHDT and YNNKEL (reference sequence). Deletions cut 1 base from V and 4 bases from J, with 11 bases between. This CDR3 is built from 14 residues. The CDR3 protein is CASSQGGRAYEQYF. In DNA, the CDR3 is TGTGCCAGCAGCCAAGGGGGCCGGGCGTACGAGCAGTACTTC.

This clonotype came up a few times. The chain carries TRBV10-2 and TRBJ2-3, with TRBD1 matching over 8 bases. The CDR3 runs 14 residues. CDR1 WSHSY and CDR2 SAAADI come from the germline V gene. V gave up 2 bases and J gave up 6 bases; unmatched junction bases: 4. The DNA of the CDR3 is TGCGCCAGCAGTGAGGGCAGGGGGCGGGATACGCAGTATTTT. Translating gives CASSEGRGRDTQYF.

There are a few counts of this clonotype. The chain recombines TRBV5-8 with TRBJ2-1; D is ambiguous. The CDR3 is made up of 13 amino acids. Germline V gene lookup returns CDR1 SGHTS and CDR2 YDEGEE. V was trimmed by 0 bases and J by 9 bases, leaving 10 bases between them. CDR3 sequence reads: CASSLASTGEQFF. The CDR3 nucleotides are TGTGCCAGCAGCTTGGCCAGCACGGGTGAGCAGTTCTTC.

In its sample, this clonotype was seen a few times. V and J are TRBV7-8 and TRBJ1-1; D is perhaps TRBD1 (5 bases). Trimming removed 2 bases from V and 0 bases from J, with 10 bases in between. Germline lookup yields CDR1 SGHVS and CDR2 FQNEAQ. The CDR3 sequence is 15 residues long. The CDR3 coding sequence is TGTGCCAGCAGCTTAATTACGACAGTGAACACTGAAGCTTTCTTT. It yields the protein CASSLITTVNTEAFF.

In its sample, this clonotype was seen a few times. The chain joins TRBV5-8 to TRBJ2-7; 11 nucleotides align to TRBD2. Germline lookup yields CDR1 SGHTS and CDR2 YDEGEE. This CDR3 comprises 14 residues. After removal of 1 base from V and 6 bases from J, the junction contained 3 bases not matched to a gene. The CDR3: CASSLLTSGSEQYF. Here the CDR3 DNA reads TGTGCCAGCAGCTTGTTAACTAGCGGGAGCGAGCAGTACTTC.

At least ten counts were recorded for this clonotype. The rearrangement links TRBV29-1 to TRBJ2-7, with 7 bases matching TRBD2. From germline, CDR1 is SQVTM and CDR2 ANQGSEA. The V and J ends lost 1 base and 7 bases, in that order; junction bases with no gene match: 10. This CDR3 is built from 14 residues. Here the CDR3 DNA reads TGCAGCGTTGAAGGGAAGCCGGGAGGATGGGAGCAGTACTTC. Translated: CSVEGKPGGWEQYF.

Only a few counts were recorded for this clonotype. This rearrangement joins TRBV11-2 to TRBJ1-1; no clear D. Trimming removed 3 bases from V and 5 bases from J, with 13 bases in between. Germline loops: CDR1 SGHAT, CDR2 FQNNGV. The CDR3 has 14 residues. The chain's CDR3 is CASSFGPRSTEAFF. CDR3 bases: TGTGCCAGCAGCTTCGGGCCCCGATCAACTGAAGCTTTCTTT. The variable domain in full, with the rest retrieved from reference TRBV11-2 and TRBJ1-1, is EAGVAQSPRYKIIEKRQSVAFWCNPISGHATLYWYQQILGQGPKLLIQFQNNGVVDDSQLPKDRFSAERLKGVDSTLKIQPAKLEDSAVYLCASSFGPRSTEAFFGQGTRLTVV.

This clonotype appeared many times. J is TRBJ2-7 and V is TRBV28; TRBD2 might be the D (6 bases). CDR3 size: 15 residues. The V end lost 6 bases, the J end lost 0 bases, and 15 bases lay between the germline ends. The germline gives CDR1 MDHEN, CDR2 SYDVKM. The CDR3: CASRPGGPPSYEQYF. The CDR3 DNA sequence: TGTGCCAGCAGACCCGGAGGGCCCCCCTCCTACGAGCAGTACTTC.

The V call is TRBV20-1, the J call TRBJ2-2; D possibly uses TRBD1 or TRBD2 (6 bases each). The germline V gene has CDR1 DFQATT and CDR2 SNEGSKA (reference sequence). Trimming stripped 8 bases from V and 7 bases from J, with 20 bases between. This CDR3 is 14 amino acids long. As DNA, the CDR3 is TGCAGTTTCCCTAGAGGGGGGCCTGGCGGGGAGCTGTTTTTT. Translating gives CSFPRGGPGGELFF.

The table lists this clonotype with a few counts. The rearrangement uses TRBV6-5 and TRBJ2-1; D might be TRBD2 (6 bases). The germline V gene has CDR1 MNHEY and CDR2 SVGAGI. The CDR3 sequence is 13 residues long. Trimming cost V 2 bases and J 12 bases, with 14 bases left between them. The CDR3 loop reads CASSYTGMGGQFF. The CDR3 DNA is TGTGCCAGCAGTTACACTGGGATGGGGGGGCAGTTCTTC.